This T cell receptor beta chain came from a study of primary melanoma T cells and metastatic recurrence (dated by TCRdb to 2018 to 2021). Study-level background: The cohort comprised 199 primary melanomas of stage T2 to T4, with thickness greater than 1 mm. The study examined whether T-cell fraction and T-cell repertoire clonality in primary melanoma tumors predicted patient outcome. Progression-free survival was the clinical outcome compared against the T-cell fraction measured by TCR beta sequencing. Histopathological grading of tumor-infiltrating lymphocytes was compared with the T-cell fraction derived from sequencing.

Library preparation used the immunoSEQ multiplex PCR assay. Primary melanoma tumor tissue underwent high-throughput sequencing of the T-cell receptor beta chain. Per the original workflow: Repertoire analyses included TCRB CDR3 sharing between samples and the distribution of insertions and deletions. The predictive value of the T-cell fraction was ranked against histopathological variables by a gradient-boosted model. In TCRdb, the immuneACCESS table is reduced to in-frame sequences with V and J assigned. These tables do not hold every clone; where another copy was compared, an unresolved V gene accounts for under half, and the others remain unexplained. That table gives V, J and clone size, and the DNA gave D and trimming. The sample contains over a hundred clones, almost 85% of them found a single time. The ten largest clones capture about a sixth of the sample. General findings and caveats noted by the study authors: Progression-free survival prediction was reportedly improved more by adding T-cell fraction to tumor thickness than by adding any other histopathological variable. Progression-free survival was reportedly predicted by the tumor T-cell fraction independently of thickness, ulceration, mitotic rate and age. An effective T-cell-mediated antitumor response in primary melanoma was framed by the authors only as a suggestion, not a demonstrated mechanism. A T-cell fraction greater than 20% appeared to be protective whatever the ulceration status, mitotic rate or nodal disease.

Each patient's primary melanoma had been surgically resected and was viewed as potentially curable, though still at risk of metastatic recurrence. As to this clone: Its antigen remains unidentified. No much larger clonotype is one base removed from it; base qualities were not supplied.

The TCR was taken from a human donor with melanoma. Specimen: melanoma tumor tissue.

The DNA sequence is given as TGTGCCTGGAGTACGACTTTTTCCCCCTACAATGAGCAGTTCTTC. This is translated as CAWSTTFSPYNEQFF. The chain couples TRBV30 to TRBJ2-1; the D segment cannot be called with confidence. V and J lose 2 bases and 2 bases, and a span of 13 bases separates them. The CDR3 measures 15 amino acids from cysteine to phenylalanine. The read is trimmed to its CDR3 DNA, 45 bases read in frame from base 1. Sequences GTSNPN (CDR1) and SVGIG (CDR2) are obtained from the germline V gene (reference sequence).